This T cell receptor (beta chain) comes out of a study of T cell repertoires in cytomegalovirus infection. For the study at large: Public signatures in TCR beta pointed to CMV infection and matching HLA type.

TCRdb reanalysed the reads using MiXCR and keeps one entry per CDR3 protein. The repertoire has approximately 390,000 distinct CDR3 sequences, about 34% of them found once; the top ten carry roughly 12%. Germline assignment: CDR1 MNHEY and CDR2 SMNVEV (reference sequence). The CDR3 is 16 residues long. The V end was cut by 6 bases, the J end by 3 bases, with 20 bases between. As regards this clonotype: What it binds is unknown.

The genes are TRBV27 and TRBJ2-5; either TRBD1 or TRBD2 may supply D (5 bases each). The source is a human donor in good health (CMV status not recorded). Some clones in this sample may be carry-over from other donors' samples. This specimen was cultured PBMCs, taken from culture after CMV antigen stimulation. The CDR3 DNA is TGTGCCAGCAGGCCCTGGGGGTTGACTGGGAAAGAGACCCAGTACTTC. It translates to CASRPWGLTGKETQYF.